These 2 T cell receptor beta chains share one sample of origin, sequenced in a study of regulatory T cells in long-lasting Graves disease. Stated time point: persistent/refractory GD, antithyroid drugs over 5 years with positive TRAb. PBMC RNA served as the TCR library source. Building the TCR beta libraries relied on iRepertoire HTBI primers, and CDR3 regions underwent Arm-PCR. TCRdb reprocessed the multiplex PCR reads via MiXCR and lists one record per CDR3 protein. The sample has approximately 400,000 distinct CDR3 sequences; 20% to 25% are singletons. Sequencing was performed on peripheral blood mononuclear cells (PBMCs), taken when the disease was refractory, from a patient treated with antithyroid drugs. Every receptor here comes from a female donor with Graves disease.

This clonotype was seen more than once but under ten times. V usage is TRBV19 and J usage is TRBJ1-5; D is uncertain. The CDR3 is made up of 15 amino acids. The V end was cut by 3 bases, the J end by 2 bases, with 11 bases between. The germline V gene encodes CDR1 LNHDA and CDR2 SQIVND (reference sequence). CDR3 sequence reads: CASSIGRDGNQPQHF. CDR3 in DNA: TGTGCCAGTAGTATTGGGAGGGATGGCAATCAGCCCCAGCATTTT.

For this clonotype: One end of the junction does not line up with germline, which may come from a read error. This chain uses TRBV19 with TRBJ2-5; 9 bases align to TRBD2. This CDR3 spans 18 amino acids. Per the germline V gene, CDR1 is LNHDA and CDR2 is SQIVND (reference sequence). This CDR3 is CASSIDVAGGPILETRYF. CDR3 DNA sequence: TGTGCCAGTAGTATAGATGTGGCGGGAGGGCCTATTTTAGAGACCCGGTACTTC.